Listed here are 10 T cell receptor beta chains from one sample, sequenced in a study of T cells in localized non-small cell lung cancer. Sequencing was performed with immunoSEQ multiplex PCR; in TCRdb, only in-frame clones are kept and a portion is missing. The top ten clones hold 20% to 25% of a sample with about 77,000 clones, approximately 90% of them seen once. Sequences were derived from peripheral blood, sampled before any cancer treatment. The receptors originated from a woman between 35 and 70 years old with stage I squamous cell lung carcinoma.

The V and J genes are TRBV29-1 and TRBJ1-2, with D unclear. The CDR3 runs to 13 residues. V lost 3 bases and J lost 6, with 14 bases in between. The germline V gene encodes CDR1 SQVTM and CDR2 ANQGSEA. CDR3 nucleotide sequence: TGCAGCGTTGATTGGTCGGGTGGTGATGGCTACACCTTC. This encodes CSVDWSGGDGYTF.

The rearrangement joins TRBV27 to TRBJ2-1; 7 bases are a match to TRBD2. Losses at the gene ends were 0 bases for V and 7 bases for J; bases not matched to a gene: 9. The CDR3 loop spans 16 amino acids. Germline-derived CDR1 and CDR2 are MNHEY and SMNVEV (reference sequence). The CDR3 DNA follows: TGTGCCAGCAGTTTATCGGTGGGACTATTATCTAATGAGCAGTTCTTC. The encoded protein is CASSLSVGLLSNEQFF.

The chain employs TRBV5-1 and TRBJ2-7; the D gene is possibly TRBD1 (6 bases). The CDR3 is made up of 13 amino acids. Per germline, CDR1 SGHRS and CDR2 YFSETQ. Trimming left V 2 bases short and J 7 bases short, with 13 bases between. The CDR3: CASSLQGGGEQYF. As DNA, the CDR3 is TGCGCCAGCAGCTTACAGGGCGGTGGGGAGCAGTACTTC.

The chain is built from TRBV2 and TRBJ1-1, with D possibly TRBD1 on 5 matching bases. Germline V gene data show CDR1 as SNHLY and CDR2 as FYNNEI. This CDR3 contains 16 residues. V shed 2 bases and J shed 0 bases, with 13 bases lying between them. The CDR3 here is CASSERGSAMNTEAFF. The CDR3, as DNA: TGTGCCAGCAGTGAACGGGGCAGCGCAATGAACACTGAAGCTTTCTTT.

This clone came up a few times. The chain has TRBV29-1 and TRBJ1-2; a weak D match, TRBD1 (6 bases). Looked up from germline, CDR1 is SQVTM and CDR2 is ANQGSEA. Deletions cut 7 bases from V and 0 bases from J, with 15 bases between. The CDR3 length is 14 residues. The CDR3 spells CSALRDTSNYGYTF. The CDR3 region has the DNA TGCAGCGCGCTCCGGGACACCTCTAACTATGGCTACACCTTC.

The V call is TRBV25-1, the J call TRBJ1-4; 10 positions match TRBD1. The CDR3 consists of 17 residues. CDR1 MGHDK and CDR2 SYGVNS come from the germline V gene. V lost 2 bases to trimming and J lost 6 bases; unmatched junction nucleotides: 9. CDR3 sequence: CASSELPPGQGYEKLFF. CDR3 sequence (DNA): TGTGCCAGCAGTGAACTTCCTCCGGGACAGGGGTATGAAAAACTGTTTTTT. Full variable domain (remainder filled in from reference TRBV25-1 and TRBJ1-4): EADIYQTPRYLVIGTGKKITLECSQTMGHDKMYWYQQDPGMELHLIHYSYGVNSTEKGDLSSESTVSRIRTEHFPLTLESARPSHTSQYLCASSELPPGQGYEKLFFGSGTQLSVL.

In DNA form, the CDR3 reads TGCGCCAGCAGCTTGGTGGAGCCGAACACTGAAGCTTTCTTT. Its translation: CASSLVEPNTEAFF. The gene calls are TRBV5-1 and TRBJ1-1; D not certain. The V gene lost 0 bases and the J gene lost 1 base, with 7 bases spanning the gap. Germline CDR1 SGHRS, CDR2 YFSETQ. This CDR3 contains 14 residues.

Comment on this clone: The sample has other DNA sequences that encode this CDR3 too. The rearrangement links TRBV9 to TRBJ1-1, with no clear D. With 0 bases removed from V and 3 bases from J, the gap between germline ends came to 6 bases. The length of the CDR3 is 13 residues. Looked up from germline, CDR1 is SGDLS and CDR2 is YYNGEE. CDR3 DNA: TGTGCCAGCAGCGTAGATGACGACACTGAAGCTTTCTTT. Translation gives CASSVDDDTEAFF.

The chain is built from TRBV5-4 and TRBJ1-1; maybe TRBD1 (6 bases). Looked up from germline, CDR1 is SGHNT and CDR2 is YYREEE (reference sequence). The CDR3 contains 14 residues. Trimming removed 3 bases from V and 1 base from J, with 10 bases in between. CDR3 sequence reads: CASSYNRENTEAFF. The CDR3 region has the DNA TGTGCCAGCAGCTATAACAGGGAGAACACTGAAGCTTTCTTT.

The rearrangement links TRBV28 to TRBJ1-2; D is possibly TRBD1 (5 bases). In germline, CDR1 is MDHEN, CDR2 SYDVKM. The CDR3 covers 15 residues. The V end was cut by 7 bases, the J end by 4 bases, with 19 bases between. The CDR3 here is CASIWGGSIAYGYTF. CDR3 DNA sequence: TGTGCCAGCATTTGGGGGGGGAGTATAGCCTATGGCTACACCTTC.